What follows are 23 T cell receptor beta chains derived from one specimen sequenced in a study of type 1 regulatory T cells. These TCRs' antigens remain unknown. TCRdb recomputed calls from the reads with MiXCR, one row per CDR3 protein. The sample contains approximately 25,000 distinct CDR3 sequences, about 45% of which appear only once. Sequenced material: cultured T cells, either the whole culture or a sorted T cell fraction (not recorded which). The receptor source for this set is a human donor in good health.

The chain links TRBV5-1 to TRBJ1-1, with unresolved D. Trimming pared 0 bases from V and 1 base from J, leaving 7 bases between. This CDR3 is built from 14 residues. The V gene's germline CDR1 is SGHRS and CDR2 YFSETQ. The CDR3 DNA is TGCGCCAGCAGCTTGGCCCCAGCGAACACTGAAGCTTTCTTT. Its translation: CASSLAPANTEAFF.

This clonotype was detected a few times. CDR3 sequence reads: CASSLVPEYEQYF. The CDR3 nucleotides read TGTGCCAGCAGCTTAGTTCCGGAATACGAGCAGTACTTC. The chain links TRBV7-8 to TRBJ2-7; no firm D call. The CDR3 totals 13 residues. The V end lost 1 base, the J end lost 4 bases, and 8 bases lay between the germline ends. Germline V gene lookup returns CDR1 SGHVS and CDR2 FQNEAQ.

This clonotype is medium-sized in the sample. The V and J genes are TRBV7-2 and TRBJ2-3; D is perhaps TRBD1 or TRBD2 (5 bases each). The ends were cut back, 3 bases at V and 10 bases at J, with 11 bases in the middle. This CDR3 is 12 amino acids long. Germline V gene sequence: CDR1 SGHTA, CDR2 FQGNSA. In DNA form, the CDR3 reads TGTGCCAGCAGCTTTTATGGGGGAGCGCAGTATTTT. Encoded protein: CASSFYGGAQYF. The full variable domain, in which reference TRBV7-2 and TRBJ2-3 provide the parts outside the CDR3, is GAGVSQSPSNKVTEKGKDVELRCDPISGHTALYWYRQSLGQGLEFLIYFQGNSAPDKSGLPSDRFSAERTGGSVSTLTIQRTQQEDSAVYLCASSFYGGAQYFGPGTRLTVL.

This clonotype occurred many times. The CDR3 sequence is CAISATRTDTDTQYF. The CDR3 coding sequence is TGTGCCATCAGCGCCACTCGGACAGACACAGATACGCAGTATTTT. This rearrangement joins TRBV10-3 to TRBJ2-3, with D maybe TRBD1 (6 bases). Germline V lookup: CDR1 ENHRY, CDR2 SYGVKD. Trimming took off 6 bases at V and 2 bases at J, with 15 bases between the two ends. CDR3 length equals 15 residues.

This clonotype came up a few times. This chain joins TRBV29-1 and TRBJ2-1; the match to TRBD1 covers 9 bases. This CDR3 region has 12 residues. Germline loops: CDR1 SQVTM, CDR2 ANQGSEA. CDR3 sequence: CSGTGIRNEQFF. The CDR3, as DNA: TGCAGTGGGACAGGGATAAGAAATGAGCAGTTCTTC.

The CDR3 loop reads CSAGPGSLGYEQYF. The CDR3 DNA follows: TGCAGTGCTGGCCCAGGGTCCTTGGGGTACGAGCAGTACTTC. The chain uses TRBV20-1 and TRBJ1-2, with D tentatively TRBD1 (5 bases). The J call is doubtful: the DNA matches TRBJ2-7 better. This CDR3 has 14 residues. CDR1 is DFQATT, CDR2 SNEGSKA, per germline (reference sequence).

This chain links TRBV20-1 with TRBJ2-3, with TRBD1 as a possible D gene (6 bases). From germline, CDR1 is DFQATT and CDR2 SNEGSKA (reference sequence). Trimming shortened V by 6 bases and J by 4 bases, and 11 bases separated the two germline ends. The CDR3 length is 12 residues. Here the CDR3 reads CSAAGESDTQYF. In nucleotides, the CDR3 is TGCAGTGCGGCAGGGGAGTCAGATACGCAGTATTTT.

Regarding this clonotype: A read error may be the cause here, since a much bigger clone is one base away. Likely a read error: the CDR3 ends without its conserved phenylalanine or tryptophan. The CDR3 DNA is TGCAGTGCTCTAGCTCACGGGGGAAGCACAGATACGCAGTATCTT. This encodes CSALAHGGSTDTQYL. The chain carries TRBV20-1 and TRBJ2-3; D is possibly TRBD2 (6 bases). V gave up 5 bases and J gave up 0 bases, with 15 bases separating them. The germline gives CDR1 DFQATT, CDR2 SNEGSKA (reference sequence). This CDR3 is built from 15 residues.

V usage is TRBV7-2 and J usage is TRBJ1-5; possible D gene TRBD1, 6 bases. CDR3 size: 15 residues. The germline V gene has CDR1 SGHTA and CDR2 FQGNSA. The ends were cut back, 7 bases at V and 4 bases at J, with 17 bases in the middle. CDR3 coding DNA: TGTGCCAGCAAGTTAAATGGGCAGGGGAATCAGCCCCAGCATTTT. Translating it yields CASKLNGQGNQPQHF.

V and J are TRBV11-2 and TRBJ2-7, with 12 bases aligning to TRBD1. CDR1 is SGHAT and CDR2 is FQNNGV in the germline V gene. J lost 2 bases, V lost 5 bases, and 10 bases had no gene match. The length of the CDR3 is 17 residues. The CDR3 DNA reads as TGTGCCAGCAGCCCCGGGACAGGGGGCGCGCCTCCCTACGAGCAGTACTTC. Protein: CASSPGTGGAPPYEQYF.

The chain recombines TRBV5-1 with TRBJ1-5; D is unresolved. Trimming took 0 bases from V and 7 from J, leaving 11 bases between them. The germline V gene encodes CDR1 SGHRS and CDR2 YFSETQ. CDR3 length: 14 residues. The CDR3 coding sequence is TGCGCCAGCAGCTTGGAGGGCGGGAAACAGCCCCAGCATTTT. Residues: CASSLEGGKQPQHF.

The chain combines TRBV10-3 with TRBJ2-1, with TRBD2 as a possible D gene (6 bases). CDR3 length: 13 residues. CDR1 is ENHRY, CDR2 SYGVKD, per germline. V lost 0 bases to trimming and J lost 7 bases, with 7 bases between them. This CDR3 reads CAISESGRNEQFF. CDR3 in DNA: TGTGCCATCAGTGAGTCGGGGAGGAATGAGCAGTTCTTC.

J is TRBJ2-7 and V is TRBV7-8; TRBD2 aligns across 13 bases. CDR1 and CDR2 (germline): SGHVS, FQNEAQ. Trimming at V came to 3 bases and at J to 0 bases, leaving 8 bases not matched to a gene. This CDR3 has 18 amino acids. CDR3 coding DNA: TGTGCCAGCAGCTTGCAAACTAGCGGGGGGGCGAGCTCCTACGAGCAGTACTTC. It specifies CASSLQTSGGASSYEQYF.

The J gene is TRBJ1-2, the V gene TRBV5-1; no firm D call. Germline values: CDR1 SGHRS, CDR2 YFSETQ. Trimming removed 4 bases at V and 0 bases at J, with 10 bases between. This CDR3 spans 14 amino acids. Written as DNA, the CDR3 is TGCGCCAGCAGCACTAACTTGCCTAACTATGGCTACACCTTC. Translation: CASSTNLPNYGYTF.

In DNA, the CDR3 is TGTGCCAGCAGCCAACGTCTGGGGGCTGGCTACACCTTC. Translated: CASSQRLGAGYTF. The genes are TRBV3-1 and TRBJ1-2, with D possibly TRBD1 on 6 matching bases. The CDR3 spans 13 residues. V was cut by 2 bases and J by 7 bases, with 11 bases left in between. The germline gives CDR1 LGHDT, CDR2 YNNKEL (reference sequence).

The CDR3 region has the DNA TGTGCCAGCTCACCCGTAACAGGGAACTCTGGAAACACCATATATTTT. This sequence encodes CASSPVTGNSGNTIYF. The gene calls are TRBV18 and TRBJ1-3, with D perhaps matching TRBD1 (6 bases). V gave up 3 bases and J gave up 0 bases, with 12 bases separating them. CDR3 length: 16 amino acids. Germline V gene sequence: CDR1 KGHSH, CDR2 LQKENI.

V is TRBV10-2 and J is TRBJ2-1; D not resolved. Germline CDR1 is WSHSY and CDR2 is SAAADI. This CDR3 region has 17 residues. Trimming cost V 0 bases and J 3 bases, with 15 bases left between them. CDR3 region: CASSESLAHLLYNEQFF. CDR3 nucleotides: TGCGCCAGCAGTGAGTCGTTAGCCCACTTACTCTACAATGAGCAGTTCTTC.

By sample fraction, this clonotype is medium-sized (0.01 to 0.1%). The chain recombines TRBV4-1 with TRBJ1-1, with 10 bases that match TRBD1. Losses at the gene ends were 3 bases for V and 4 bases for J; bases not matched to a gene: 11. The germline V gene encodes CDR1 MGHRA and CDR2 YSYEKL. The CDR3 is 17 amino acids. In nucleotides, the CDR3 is TGCGCCAGCAGCCACGAGAGGACAGGGGGGGTGGGCACTGAAGCTTTCTTT. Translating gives CASSHERTGGVGTEAFF.

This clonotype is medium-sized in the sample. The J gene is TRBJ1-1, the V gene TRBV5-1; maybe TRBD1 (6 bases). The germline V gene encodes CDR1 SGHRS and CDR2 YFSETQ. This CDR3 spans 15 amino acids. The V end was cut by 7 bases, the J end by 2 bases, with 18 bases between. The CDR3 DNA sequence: TGCGCCAGCGCCCTTCGAAGACAGGACAACACTGAAGCTTTCTTT. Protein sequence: CASALRRQDNTEAFF.

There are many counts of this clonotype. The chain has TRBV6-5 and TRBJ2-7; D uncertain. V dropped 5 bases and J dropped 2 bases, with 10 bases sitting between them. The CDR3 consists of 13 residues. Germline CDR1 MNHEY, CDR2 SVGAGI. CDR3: CASSPSTPYEQYF. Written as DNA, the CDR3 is TGTGCCAGCAGTCCCTCTACCCCCTACGAGCAGTACTTC.

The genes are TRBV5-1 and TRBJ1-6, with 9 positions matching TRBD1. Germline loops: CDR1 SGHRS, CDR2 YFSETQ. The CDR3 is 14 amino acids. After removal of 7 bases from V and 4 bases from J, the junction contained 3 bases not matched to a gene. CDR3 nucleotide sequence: TGCGCCAGCGAGGGGACAGGGTATAATTCACCCCTCCACTTT. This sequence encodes CASEGTGYNSPLHF.

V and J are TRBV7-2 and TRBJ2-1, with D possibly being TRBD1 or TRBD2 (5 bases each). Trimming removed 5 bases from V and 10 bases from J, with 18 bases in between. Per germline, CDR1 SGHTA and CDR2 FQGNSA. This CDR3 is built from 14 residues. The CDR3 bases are TGTGCCAGCAGCCCGGGACGATACAATGTGGAGCAGTTCTTC. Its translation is CASSPGRYNVEQFF.

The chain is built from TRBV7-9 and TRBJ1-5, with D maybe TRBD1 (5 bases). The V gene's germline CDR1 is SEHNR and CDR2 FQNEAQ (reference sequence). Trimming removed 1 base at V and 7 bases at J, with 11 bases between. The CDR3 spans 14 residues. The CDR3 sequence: CASSLGGVGQPQHF. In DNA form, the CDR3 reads TGTGCCAGCAGCTTAGGAGGGGTCGGGCAGCCCCAGCATTTT.